One sample yielded the 22 T cell receptor beta chains listed below, sequenced in a study of molecular identifiers for immune sequencing clone quantification. MiXCR, run by TCRdb on the PCR reads, gives a single entry per CDR3 protein. The sample has 550,000 to 750,000 distinct CDR3 sequences, about 20% seen once. The sequencing sample was made of naive CD8+ T cells from blood, with Jurkat cell RNA spiked in. Subset here: FACS-sorted CD8+CD4-CCR7+CD45RA+ naive T cells. Receptors were obtained from a human donor in good health. Some libraries in this study had Jurkat cell RNA spiked in.

Ten or more counts support this clonotype. The V gene is TRBV11-2, the J gene TRBJ2-1; 11 nucleotides line up with TRBD2. V shed 8 bases, J shed 4 bases, and the junction held 4 bases outside the gene matches. CDR1 SGHAT and CDR2 FQNNGV come from the germline V gene. The CDR3 totals 14 residues. CDR3 nucleotide sequence: TGTGCCAGCGGAACTAGCGGGAGATACAATGAGCAGTTCTTC. This sequence encodes CASGTSGRYNEQFF. Based on the CDR3 plus reference TRBV11-2 and TRBJ2-1, the full variable domain is EAGVAQSPRYKIIEKRQSVAFWCNPISGHATLYWYQQILGQGPKLLIQFQNNGVVDDSQLPKDRFSAERLKGVDSTLKIQPAKLEDSAVYLCASGTSGRYNEQFFGPGTRLTVL.

This clonotype was seen ten or more times. This chain uses TRBV20-1 with TRBJ2-7, with D tentatively TRBD1 (6 bases). Germline V gene data show CDR1 as DFQATT and CDR2 as SNEGSKA (reference sequence). V gave up 3 bases and J gave up 3 bases, with 9 bases separating them. This CDR3 has 12 amino acids. The CDR3 loop is CSASEGVYEQYF. As DNA, the CDR3 is TGCAGTGCTAGCGAGGGGGTCTACGAGCAGTACTTC.

This clonotype appeared many times. The chain joins TRBV7-2 to TRBJ2-5, with 7 bases aligning to TRBD1. Germline CDR1 is SGHTA and CDR2 is FQGNSA. J gave up 0 bases and V 2 bases, and 18 bases lay outside the gene matches. The CDR3 consists of 20 residues. CDR3 DNA sequence: TGTGCCAGCAGCTTATTGTATGCGGTGAGGGACAGCCCGTACCAAGAGACCCAGTACTTC. Protein sequence: CASSLLYAVRDSPYQETQYF.

Note on this clonotype: A much larger clone differs from this one at a single base, so this may be a read error. The genes are TRBV4-3 and TRBJ2-7; 8 bases line up with TRBD2. CDR1 is LGHNA and CDR2 is YSLEER in the germline V gene. This CDR3 comprises 14 residues. The CDR3 nucleotides read TGCGCCAGCAGCCAAGCGTCTAGCGGGTACGAGCAGCACTTC. It translates to CASSQASSGYEQHF.

Ten or more counts support this clonotype. CDR3 nucleotides: TGTGCCAGCAGCTTGCGTACTAGCATAGAAGAGACCCAGTACTTC. This translates into CASSLRTSIEETQYF. V gene TRBV5-4 combines with J gene TRBJ2-5; D is possibly TRBD2 (6 bases). Trimming took 1 base from V and 3 from J, leaving 13 bases between them. The CDR3 extends over 15 amino acids. Looked up from germline, CDR1 is SGHNT and CDR2 is YYREEE (reference sequence).

With respect to this clonotype: Given a much more abundant clone one base away, this may be a read error. This chain links TRBV5-1 with TRBJ2-1, with TRBD1 matching over 7 bases. The V gene's germline CDR1 is SGHRS and CDR2 YFSETQ. With 0 bases clipped from V and 6 bases from J, the junction kept 6 bases outside the gene matches. This CDR3 has 15 amino acids. The CDR3 DNA reads TGCGCCAGCAGCTTGGACGGGGACAGTAGCAATGAGCAGTTCTTC. It translates to CASSLDGDSSNEQFF.

This clonotype appeared many times. The CDR3 region has the DNA TGTGCCAGCGGGTATGGGGGGACTCAGCCCCAGCATTTT. It encodes CASGYGGTQPQHF. The chain links TRBV9 to TRBJ1-5, with TRBD1 as a possible D gene (5 bases). The V gene lost 7 bases and the J gene lost 6 bases, with 14 bases spanning the gap. The CDR3 has 13 amino acids. Per germline, CDR1 SGDLS and CDR2 YYNGEE.

This clonotype occurred many times. This chain connects TRBV19 to TRBJ1-1; D remains ambiguous. There are 13 residues in the CDR3. Germline V gene sequence: CDR1 LNHDA, CDR2 SQIVND (reference sequence). Trimming shortened V by 1 base and J by 1 base, and 4 bases separated the two germline ends. The CDR3 spells CASSIGANTEAFF. In nucleotides, the CDR3 is TGTGCCAGTAGTATAGGGGCGAACACTGAAGCTTTCTTT.

A note on this clonotype: This may be a read error: a much more frequent sequence differs by one nucleotide. The chain links TRBV5-1 to TRBJ2-1, with D uncertain. Germline CDR1 reads SGHRS; CDR2 reads YFSETQ. The CDR3 runs 16 residues. Trimming cost V 4 bases and J 5 bases, with 19 bases left between them. CDR3 coding DNA: TGCGCCAGCAGCCGTGCATCTGGTTCAACGAACAATGAGCAGTTCTTC. Its translation is CASSRASGSTNNEQFF. Combining the CDR3 with reference TRBV5-1 and TRBJ2-1 gives the whole variable domain KAGVTQTPRYLIKTRGQQVTLSCSPISGHRSVSWYQQTPGQGLQFLFEYFSETQRNKGNFPGRFSGRQFSNSRSEMNVSTLELGDSALYLCASSRASGSTNNEQFFGPGTRLTVL.

The genes are TRBV27 and TRBJ2-1; 16 bases map to TRBD2. Trimming at V came to 5 bases and at J to 13 bases, leaving 8 bases not matched to a gene. The CDR3 totals 15 residues. CDR1 is MNHEY and CDR2 is SMNVEV in the germline V gene (reference sequence). The CDR3 reads CASSPGLAGGPIQFF. Written as DNA, the CDR3 is TGTGCCAGCAGTCCGGGACTAGCGGGAGGGCCTATTCAGTTCTTC.

This clonotype was counted between two and nine times. One end of the junction fails to match germline, which may point to a read error. This rearrangement joins TRBV20-1 to TRBJ2-7; tentative D call: TRBD1 (6 bases). CDR1 is DFQATT and CDR2 is SNEGSKA in the germline V gene (reference sequence). The CDR3 contains 15 residues. The chain's CDR3 is CSTRDLGGWSYEQYF. In DNA, the CDR3 is TGCAGTACTAGAGATCTTGGGGGCTGGTCCTACGAGCAGTACTTC.

In this sample, this clonotype turned up many times. The chain combines TRBV6-5 with TRBJ2-6; tentative D call: TRBD1 (5 bases). The germline V gene encodes CDR1 MNHEY and CDR2 SVGAGI. The CDR3 spans 15 residues. V was cut by 6 bases and J by 1 base, with 10 bases left in between. The CDR3 nucleotides read TGTGCCAGCAGATTAGACAGTTCTGGGGCCAACGTCCTGACTTTC. This codes for CASRLDSSGANVLTF.

This clonotype was counted at least ten times. The gene calls are TRBV12-3 or TRBV12-4 and TRBJ1-5; TRBD1 might be the D (5 bases). The CDR3 loop spans 14 amino acids. Trimming removed 3 bases from V and 4 bases from J, with 10 bases in between. The DNA for the CDR3 is TGTGCCAGCAGTTTGGGACTCAAGAATCAGCCCCAGCATTTT. Protein: CASSLGLKNQPQHF.

This clonotype was seen a handful of times. The chain uses TRBV11-2 and TRBJ2-7; D might be TRBD2 (7 bases). This CDR3 is 16 amino acids long. Trimming took 4 bases from V and 0 from J, leaving 16 bases between them. CDR1 and CDR2 from the germline V gene are SGHAT and FQNNGV. CDR3 protein: CASSSTGGGHSYEQYF. In DNA, the CDR3 is TGTGCCAGCAGCTCGACGGGCGGGGGACACTCCTACGAGCAGTACTTC.

The V call is TRBV6-2 or TRBV6-3, the J call TRBJ2-7; D is unclear. Trimming pared 2 bases from V and 4 bases from J, leaving 12 bases between. In germline, CDR1 is MNHEY, CDR2 SVGEGT. The CDR3 loop spans 14 amino acids. The CDR3 region has the DNA TGTGCCAGCAGTTACGTTCCAGTCTCTTACGAGCAGTACTTC. It yields the protein CASSYVPVSYEQYF.

This clonotype was seen ten or more times. The chain combines TRBV20-1 with TRBJ2-1; 9 bases fit TRBD2. Germline loops: CDR1 DFQATT, CDR2 SNEGSKA (reference sequence). Trimming at V came to 6 bases and at J to 3 bases, leaving 9 bases not matched to a gene. The CDR3 spans 15 residues. In DNA form, the CDR3 reads TGCAGTGCCACAAGACTAGCGGTCCTCTACAATGAGCAGTTCTTC. Translating gives CSATRLAVLYNEQFF.

Concerning this clonotype itself: A much larger clone differs from this one at a single base, so this may be a read error. The rearrangement uses TRBV28 and TRBJ2-7; D may be TRBD2 (6 bases). CDR1 and CDR2 from the germline V gene are MDHEN and SYDVKM. The germline V and J ends were trimmed by 5 bases and 3 bases, with 14 bases remaining between them. The CDR3 consists of 14 residues. Here the CDR3 DNA reads TGTGCCAGCAGTCCCCAGGTGCGGGACTACGAGCAGTACTTC. It translates to CASSPQVRDYEQYF. The full variable domain, its missing parts supplied by reference TRBV28 and TRBJ2-7, is DVKVTQSSRYLVKRTGEKVFLECVQDMDHENMFWYRQDPGLGLRLIYFSYDVKMKEKGDIPEGYSVSREKKERFSLILESASTNQTSMYLCASSPQVRDYEQYFGPGTRLTVT.

The chain links TRBV20-1 to TRBJ2-4; no clear D gene. Trimming shortened V by 6 bases and J by 10 bases, and 13 bases separated the two germline ends. The CDR3 spans 11 residues. The germline V gene has CDR1 DFQATT and CDR2 SNEGSKA (reference sequence). The CDR3, as DNA: TGCAGTGCAGAAGACATCGTAATTCAGTACTTC. Protein: CSAEDIVIQYF.

The V and J genes are TRBV28 and TRBJ2-5, with 8 bases that match TRBD1. The CDR3 extends over 16 amino acids. The V segment lost 2 bases and the J segment 2 bases; nucleotides outside the gene matches: 7. Germline CDR1 and CDR2: MDHEN and SYDVKM. The CDR3 nucleotides read TGTGCCAGCAGTTTAATGGACAGGGCGTCGCAAGAGACCCAGTACTTC. Protein: CASSLMDRASQETQYF. The variable domain in full, with the rest retrieved from reference TRBV28 and TRBJ2-5, is DVKVTQSSRYLVKRTGEKVFLECVQDMDHENMFWYRQDPGLGLRLIYFSYDVKMKEKGDIPEGYSVSREKKERFSLILESASTNQTSMYLCASSLMDRASQETQYFGPGTRLLVL.

This clonotype was observed at least ten times. The rearrangement links TRBV5-6 to TRBJ1-4; possibly TRBD1 for D (5 bases). Trimming stripped 4 bases from V and 7 bases from J, with 8 bases between. This CDR3 contains 12 residues. The germline gives CDR1 SGHDT, CDR2 YYEEEE. The CDR3 sequence: CASSGGSEKLFF. The CDR3 coding sequence is TGTGCCAGCAGCGGGGGATCTGAAAAACTGTTTTTT.

About this clonotype: It may be a read error: a sequence one base away is much more abundant. V usage is TRBV2 and J usage is TRBJ2-7, with D tentatively TRBD1 or TRBD2 (6 bases each). Germline V gene data show CDR1 as SNHLY and CDR2 as FYNNEI. The CDR3 runs 14 residues. DNA of the CDR3: TGTGCCTGCAGGCAAGGGGGGTTGGACTACGAGCAGTACTTC. Its translation: CACRQGGLDYEQYF. The full variable domain, rest sourced from reference TRBV2 and TRBJ2-7, is EPEVTQTPSHQVTQMGQEVILRCVPISNHLYFYWYRQILGQKVEFLVSFYNNEISEKSEIFDDQFSVERPDGSNFTLKIRSTKLEDSAMYFCACRQGGLDYEQYFGPGTRLTVT.

As for this clonotype: A much larger clone differs from this one at a single base, so this may be a read error. The chain recombines TRBV4-1 with TRBJ1-4; TRBD1 matches at 11 bases. The CDR3 has 15 amino acids. After removal of 4 bases from V and 6 bases from J, the junction contained 4 bases not matched to a gene. Germline V lookup: CDR1 MGHRA, CDR2 YSYEKL. In nucleotides, the CDR3 is TGCGCCAGCAGCCGGAGGACAGGGGGCGATGAAAAACTGTTTTTT. Translating gives CASSRRTGGDEKLFF.